A single sample is the source of the 9 T cell receptor beta chains below, sequenced in a study of T cells in localized non-small cell lung cancer. Only in-frame clones appear in the TCRdb table, and some are missing; sequencing was by immunoSEQ multiplex PCR. The table has about 70,000 clones, 70% to 85% seen once. The sequenced sample was peripheral blood, obtained before any cancer treatment. These receptors originate from a female donor older than 55 with stage I lung adenocarcinoma.

The gene calls are TRBV5-4 and TRBJ2-5, with 7 bases aligning to TRBD2. This CDR3 region has 15 residues. The trim removed 0 bases at V and 5 bases at J, leaving 7 bases unmatched. Per germline, CDR1 SGHNT and CDR2 YYREEE (reference sequence). The CDR3 sequence: CASSLDAGASETQYF. In nucleotides, the CDR3 is TGTGCCAGCAGCTTGGATGCGGGAGCGTCGGAGACCCAGTACTTC.

The rearrangement links TRBV7-3 to TRBJ1-6; no firm D call. V dropped 2 bases and J dropped 0 bases, with 11 bases sitting between them. Germline V gives CDR1 SGHTA, CDR2 FQGTGA. The CDR3 covers 17 residues. DNA for the CDR3: TGTGCCAGCAGCTTAGCTACGTGGGACTCCTATAATTCACCCCTCCACTTT. This codes for CASSLATWDSYNSPLHF.

This clone appeared once. The junction and the germline gene differ at one end; a read error may be behind it. V usage is TRBV7-7 and J usage is TRBJ2-1; 8 bases align to TRBD1. The CDR3 has 16 amino acids. CDR1 is SSHAT, CDR2 FNYEAQ, per germline (reference sequence). The CDR3: CASSMDRASSYNEQFF. The CDR3 DNA reads TGTGCTAGCAGCATGGACAGGGCGAGCTCCTACAATGAGCAGTTCTTC.

In its sample, this clone was seen a few times. The chain recombines TRBV6-5 with TRBJ1-1; 10 bases are a match to TRBD1. V was clipped by 6 bases and J by 4 bases; unmatched bases: 2. CDR3 length: 13 amino acids. Germline CDR1 reads MNHEY; CDR2 reads SVGAGI. CDR3 amino acids: CASRRTGGTEAFF. DNA for the CDR3: TGTGCCAGCAGACGGACAGGGGGCACTGAAGCTTTCTTT.

V is TRBV4-2 and J is TRBJ1-5; D remains unclear. Germline V gene lookup returns CDR1 LGHNA and CDR2 YNFKEQ. The V end lost 0 bases, the J end lost 0 bases, and 12 bases lay between the germline ends. This CDR3 spans 17 amino acids. The CDR3 region has the DNA TGTGCCAGCAGCCAAGATCTTGGCAGGAATAGCAATCAGCCCCAGCATTTT. Its translation is CASSQDLGRNSNQPQHF.

The chain recombines TRBV4-2 with TRBJ2-6; D gene uncertain. The length of the CDR3 is 15 residues. Germline V lookup: CDR1 LGHNA, CDR2 YNFKEQ. V lost 1 base and J 3 bases, leaving 7 bases between the germline ends. This CDR3 is CASSQGIFGANVLTF. CDR3 DNA sequence: TGTGCCAGCAGCCAAGGTATATTTGGGGCCAACGTCCTGACTTTC.

The chain has TRBV15 and TRBJ1-4; 10 bases are a match to TRBD1. Trimming took 6 bases from V and 8 from J; bases not matched to a gene: 6. The CDR3 loop spans 14 amino acids. Germline V gene data show CDR1 as LNHNV and CDR2 as YYDKDF (reference sequence). CDR3 DNA: TGTGCCACCAGGGGGGACAGGGGAAGGGAAAAACTGTTTTTT. Encoded protein: CATRGDRGREKLFF.

This clone has a single count. This chain uses TRBV19 with TRBJ2-1, with 7 bases matching TRBD1. This CDR3 contains 13 residues. Looked up from germline, CDR1 is LNHDA and CDR2 is SQIVND (reference sequence). With 6 bases clipped from V and 5 bases from J, the junction kept 4 bases outside the gene matches. The CDR3 protein is CASSWDSNNEQFF. The CDR3 DNA is TGTGCCAGTAGCTGGGACAGTAACAATGAGCAGTTCTTC.

The J gene is TRBJ2-1, the V gene TRBV19; 7 bases line up with TRBD2. V lost 0 bases and J lost 8; bases outside the gene matches: 10. The CDR3 length is 16 residues. Germline CDR1 is LNHDA and CDR2 is SQIVND (reference sequence). In nucleotides, the CDR3 is TGTGCCAGTAGTATAGATCGATGGCGGGGGTCGGATGAGCAGTTCTTC. This gives the protein CASSIDRWRGSDEQFF.